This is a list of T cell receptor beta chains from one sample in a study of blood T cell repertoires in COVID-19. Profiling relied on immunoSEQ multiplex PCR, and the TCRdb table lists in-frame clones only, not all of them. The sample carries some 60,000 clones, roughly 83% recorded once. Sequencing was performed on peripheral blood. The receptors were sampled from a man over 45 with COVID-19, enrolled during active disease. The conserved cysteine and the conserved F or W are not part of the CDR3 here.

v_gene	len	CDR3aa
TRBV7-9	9	ASSPSGEQF
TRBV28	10	ASSANPNGYT
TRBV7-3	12	ASSFTSGTDTQY
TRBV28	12	ASSSLGMNTEAF
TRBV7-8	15	ASSLALNLGGLHEQY
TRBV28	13	ASSFGVSGANVLT
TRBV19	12	ASRFGQIYSPLH
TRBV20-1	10	SASPGTDTQY
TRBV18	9	ASSENYGYT
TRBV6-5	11	ASNQGQGAKQY
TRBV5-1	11	ASSLLGDYEQY
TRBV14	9	ASSLQETQY
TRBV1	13	TSSPLAGSNYGYT
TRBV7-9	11	ASSLSGTGEQY
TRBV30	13	AWSPYDGNNSPLH
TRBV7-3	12	AWRKGRVQETQY
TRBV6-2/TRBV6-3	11	ASSSGRVGKLF
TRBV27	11	ASSYTGNTEAF
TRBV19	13	ASNRLWREDNEQF
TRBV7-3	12	ASSTQGQGREQF
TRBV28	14	ASSLLAAGDTGELF
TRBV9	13	ASSVGGSPNNEQF
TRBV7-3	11	ASSLSGTDTQY
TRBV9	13	ASSALAGAYNEQF
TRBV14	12	ASSQGLAYNEQF
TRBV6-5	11	ASRATGFYGYT
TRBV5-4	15	ASSLRLLAGAVDTQY
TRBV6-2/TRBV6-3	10	ASSPGQRGYT
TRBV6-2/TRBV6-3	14	ASSVWPGLVANEQF
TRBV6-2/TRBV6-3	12	ASSYFRQSTEAF
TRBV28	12	ASRRTGRSYEQY
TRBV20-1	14	SASSRTVRFDYGYT
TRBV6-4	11	ASSEGATGELF
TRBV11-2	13	ASSSAQGSYNEQF
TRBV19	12	ASRFSPINQPQH
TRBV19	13	ASSDWDTDNQPQH
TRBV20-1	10	SASEFGEKLF
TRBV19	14	ASSAQPGLRTGELF
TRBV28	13	ASSLRTGVNEKLF
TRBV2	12	ASSDHGGGTEAF
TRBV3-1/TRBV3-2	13	ASSQETGPSYEQF
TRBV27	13	ASSLGQGHNSPLH
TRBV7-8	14	ASSLVGGSPTQPQH
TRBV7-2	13	ASSLKGSGNQPQH
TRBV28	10	ASSSRYFGYT
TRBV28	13	ASSPGTAYSYEQY
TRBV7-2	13	ASTWGLAEYNEQF
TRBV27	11	ASSLYGRETQY
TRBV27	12	ASSSRGLFSPLH
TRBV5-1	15	ASTRELTGNFAGELF
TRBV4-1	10	ASSRVGAGYT
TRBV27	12	ASSLGANTGELF
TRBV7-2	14	ASSLGAGVSGNTIY